These 30 T cell receptor beta chains share one sample of origin, sequenced in a study of T cells after yellow fever vaccination. TCRdb recomputed calls from the 5' RACE reads with MiXCR, one row per CDR3 protein. The sample lists 140,000 to 150,000 distinct CDR3 sequences, approximately 6.6% occurring once. The material sequenced was CD4+ T cells sorted from PBMCs, taken 10 days after the yellow fever booster vaccination. The receptors stem from a man aged 25 to 45 who received the YFV17D yellow fever vaccine.

At least ten counts were recorded for this clonotype. The chain recombines TRBV28 with TRBJ1-5; no definite D call. V lost 3 bases, J lost 4 bases, and 4 bases lay in between. Germline assignment: CDR1 MDHEN and CDR2 SYDVKM. The CDR3 is 12 amino acids. The chain's CDR3 is CASSFLNQPQHF. CDR3 nucleotides: TGTGCCAGCAGTTTTCTAAATCAGCCCCAGCATTTT.

This clonotype was counted ten times or more. The rearrangement uses TRBV6-6 and TRBJ2-3; TRBD2 is a possible D gene (5 bases). CDR1 is MNHNY and CDR2 is SVGAGI in the germline V gene (reference sequence). This CDR3 comprises 12 residues. V lost 6 bases, J lost 4 bases, and 8 bases lay in between. The CDR3 reads CASRGAPDTQYF. The CDR3 DNA reads as TGTGCCAGCAGGGGAGCGCCAGATACGCAGTATTTT.

This clonotype was picked up many times. The chain combines TRBV6-6 with TRBJ2-7; D call uncertain. The CDR3 runs to 13 residues. V was pared by 7 bases and J by 5 bases, with 15 bases between. The V gene's germline CDR1 is MNHNY and CDR2 SVGAGI (reference sequence). The CDR3 DNA reads as TGTGCCAGCACCGCCCTCGGGCTCAACGAGCAGTACTTC. Protein: CASTALGLNEQYF.

This clonotype was observed many times. The chain has TRBV7-2 and TRBJ2-3; 10 bases agree with TRBD1. Germline CDR1 is SGHTA and CDR2 is FQGNSA. V shed 0 bases and J 4 bases; nucleotides not matched to a gene: 4. The CDR3 is 16 amino acids. The CDR3 sequence is CASSLAGTGVADTQYF. CDR3 DNA sequence: TGTGCCAGCAGCTTAGCCGGGACAGGGGTTGCAGATACGCAGTATTTT. Using reference TRBV7-2 and TRBJ2-3 for the parts outside the CDR3, the full variable domain is GAGVSQSPSNKVTEKGKDVELRCDPISGHTALYWYRQSLGQGLEFLIYFQGNSAPDKSGLPSDRFSAERTGGSVSTLTIQRTQQEDSAVYLCASSLAGTGVADTQYFGPGTRLTVL.

At least ten counts were recorded for this clonotype. The V call is TRBV20-1, the J call TRBJ1-1; D may be TRBD1 (5 bases). V lost 2 bases, J lost 0 bases, and 10 bases lay in between. The CDR3 extends over 14 amino acids. Germline V gives CDR1 DFQATT, CDR2 SNEGSKA (reference sequence). As DNA, the CDR3 is TGCAGTGCTAGATTTTCAGGGTTGAACACTGAAGCTTTCTTT. Its protein product is CSARFSGLNTEAFF.

The table lists this clonotype with many counts. V is TRBV7-2 and J is TRBJ2-7; D might be TRBD1 (5 bases). V was trimmed by 4 bases and J by 0 bases, leaving 13 bases between them. The CDR3 length is 15 residues. CDR1 and CDR2 from the germline V gene are SGHTA and FQGNSA. Here the CDR3 reads CASSSDNVFSYEQYF. The CDR3 region has the DNA TGTGCCAGCAGCTCGGACAATGTCTTCTCCTACGAGCAGTACTTC.

This clonotype was seen at least ten times. This chain uses TRBV11-3 with TRBJ2-3; D unclear. Trimming pared 8 bases from V and 5 bases from J, leaving 8 bases between. The CDR3 is made up of 11 amino acids. Germline-derived CDR1 and CDR2 are SGHNT and YENEEA. Written as DNA, the CDR3 is TGTGCCAGCGGTACTGAAGATACGCAGTATTTT. Translating gives CASGTEDTQYF.

Ten or more counts support this clonotype. The chain joins TRBV7-2 to TRBJ1-3; TRBD1 aligns across 8 bases. CDR1 is SGHTA and CDR2 is FQGNSA in the germline V gene. Trimming at V came to 5 bases and at J to 2 bases, leaving 5 bases not matched to a gene. This CDR3 contains 15 residues. CDR3 coding DNA: TGTGCCAGCAGCATTGAACAGGGGGCTGGAAACACCATATATTTT. This gives the protein CASSIEQGAGNTIYF.

This clonotype has ten or more counts. CDR3 protein: CASRVAASTDTQYF. CDR3 coding DNA: TGCGCCAGTCGTGTAGCGGCTAGCACAGATACGCAGTATTTT. The gene calls are TRBV5-1 and TRBJ2-3, with D maybe TRBD2 (6 bases). Germline assignment: CDR1 SGHRS and CDR2 YFSETQ. This CDR3 is 14 amino acids long. Between the trimmed V and J ends, which lost 8 bases and 0 bases, there was a span of 13 bases.

This clonotype came up once. This could be a read error, since a much larger clone is one nucleotide away. The V and J genes are TRBV11-2 and TRBJ2-7, with TRBD2 identical over 9 bases. The J segment lost 5 bases and the V segment lost 6 bases, leaving 11 bases of the junction unmatched. Germline V gives CDR1 SGHAT, CDR2 FQNNGV. There are 15 residues in the CDR3. The CDR3 protein is CASRYTGLAGDEQYF. CDR3 DNA sequence: TGTGCCAGCAGATACACCGGGTTAGCGGGAGACGAGCAGTACTTC.

The table lists this clonotype with many counts. The chain uses TRBV5-1 and TRBJ1-1, with 8 bases identical to TRBD1. The trim removed 2 bases at V and 0 bases at J, leaving 6 bases unmatched. CDR1 SGHRS and CDR2 YFSETQ come from the germline V gene. This CDR3 comprises 16 residues. CDR3 sequence reads: CASSFADRDMNTEAFF. The CDR3 region has the DNA TGCGCCAGCAGCTTCGCGGACAGGGACATGAACACTGAAGCTTTCTTT.

This clonotype has at least ten counts. This chain uses TRBV7-2 with TRBJ2-1; TRBD1 might be the D (6 bases). V lost 0 bases and J 1 base, leaving 7 bases between the germline ends. The germline V gene encodes CDR1 SGHTA and CDR2 FQGNSA. CDR3 size: 15 residues. CDR3 nucleotides: TGTGCCAGCAGCTTAGCACAGGGTTCCTACAATGAGCAGTTCTTC. Protein: CASSLAQGSYNEQFF.

Ten or more counts support this clonotype. The CDR3 loop is CASSGRDRGLETQYF. The CDR3, as DNA: TGTGCCAGCAGTGGCCGGGACAGGGGGTTGGAGACCCAGTACTTC. The V call is TRBV6-1, the J call TRBJ2-5; 11 nucleotides match TRBD1. Trimming took 4 bases from V and 5 from J; bases not matched to a gene: 6. Germline V CDR1 and CDR2: MNHNS, SASEGT. The CDR3 consists of 15 residues.

This clonotype was found many times. The chain combines TRBV12-3 or TRBV12-4 with TRBJ1-5; D uncertain. CDR3 length equals 12 residues. V gave up 3 bases and J gave up 7 bases, with 7 bases separating them. CDR3 DNA sequence: TGTGCCAGCAGTTTTAATCAACAGCCCCAGCATTTT. It codes for CASSFNQQPQHF.

This clonotype was counted ten times or more. The chain combines TRBV5-6 with TRBJ1-1; D unclear. The CDR3 runs 16 residues. Germline V gives CDR1 SGHDT, CDR2 YYEEEE. Trimming removed 1 base at V and 1 base at J, with 14 bases between. DNA of the CDR3: TGTGCCAGCAGCTTGCCGCCAAGGACCGAGAACACTGAAGCTTTCTTT. It specifies CASSLPPRTENTEAFF.

The chain couples TRBV19 to TRBJ1-1; D gene uncertain. CDR1 and CDR2 (germline): LNHDA, SQIVND (reference sequence). The CDR3 extends over 10 amino acids. V lost 7 bases and J lost 5, with 5 bases in between. The CDR3 region has the DNA TGTGCCAGTATAGGAACTGAAGCTTTCTTT. Its translation: CASIGTEAFF.

This clonotype was detected ten times or more. J is TRBJ2-3 and V is TRBV5-1, with 9 bases lining up with TRBD2. V dropped 2 bases and J dropped 2; count of bases not matched to a gene: 6. The CDR3 is 16 residues long. The germline CDR1 and CDR2 sequences are SGHRS and YFSETQ. CDR3 coding DNA: TGCGCCAGCAGCTTCTTGCGGGGGGGAACCACAGATACGCAGTATTTT. As protein: CASSFLRGGTTDTQYF.

This clonotype was found a few times. The chain carries TRBV18 and TRBJ2-7, with D maybe TRBD2 (6 bases). Between the trimmed V and J ends, which lost 3 bases and 2 bases, there was a span of 17 bases. The CDR3 extends over 16 amino acids. Looked up from germline, CDR1 is KGHSH and CDR2 is LQKENI. CDR3 in amino acids: CASSPRGKRAPYEQYF. The CDR3 DNA is TGTGCCAGCTCACCCCGGGGGAAGCGGGCGCCCTACGAGCAGTACTTC.

Many counts were recorded for this clonotype. The gene calls are TRBV9 and TRBJ2-3, with 8 nucleotides matching TRBD2. The V gene end was trimmed by 3 bases and the J gene end by 2 bases; junction bases not matched to a gene: 8. This CDR3 has 16 amino acids. Germline CDR1 and CDR2: SGDLS and YYNGEE. In nucleotides, the CDR3 is TGTGCCAGCAGCGGTGTAGCGGGACCCGTCACAGATACGCAGTATTTT. Translated, it gives CASSGVAGPVTDTQYF.

This clonotype showed up many times. The V gene is TRBV20-1, the J gene TRBJ2-7; a possible D gene is TRBD2 (5 bases). CDR1 and CDR2 from the germline V gene are DFQATT and SNEGSKA (reference sequence). The CDR3 length is 14 residues. Deletions cut 0 bases from V and 1 base from J, with 10 bases between. The CDR3 DNA reads TGCAGTGCTAGAGATGGACTCGAGTCCTACGAGCAGTACTTC. This translates into CSARDGLESYEQYF.

This clonotype has ten or more counts. V and J are TRBV6-1 and TRBJ2-7; 10 nucleotides agree with TRBD1. V lost 6 bases to trimming and J lost 3 bases; unmatched junction nucleotides: 5. The germline gives CDR1 MNHNS, CDR2 SASEGT. This CDR3 contains 14 residues. This CDR3 is CASRGDRGLYEQYF. CDR3 coding DNA: TGTGCCAGCAGAGGGGACAGGGGACTCTACGAGCAGTACTTC.

This clonotype was found a few times. The chain combines TRBV5-1 with TRBJ2-7; no clear D. The CDR3 length is 14 residues. V lost 0 bases to trimming and J lost 6 bases, with 13 bases between them. The germline CDR1 and CDR2 sequences are SGHRS and YFSETQ. CDR3 sequence reads: CASSLGGIMGEQYF. In nucleotides, the CDR3 is TGCGCCAGCAGCTTGGGGGGAATAATGGGCGAGCAGTACTTC.

A note on this clonotype: This clone may be a read error of a much larger clone one base away. The gene calls are TRBV29-1 and TRBJ2-2, with D hard to call. V was shortened by 4 bases and J by 6 bases, with 15 bases between the two germline ends. Germline V gene lookup returns CDR1 SQVTM and CDR2 ANQGSEA. The length of the CDR3 is 14 residues. The CDR3 reads CSVGRADGAGELFF. As DNA, the CDR3 is TGCAGCGTTGGCCGGGCTGATGGGGCCGGGGAGCTGTTTTTT.

The table lists this clonotype with many counts. The chain recombines TRBV7-2 with TRBJ2-7; 8 bases match TRBD1. This CDR3 is built from 15 residues. Germline CDR1 is SGHTA and CDR2 is FQGNSA. Losses at the gene ends were 6 bases for V and 1 base for J; bases not matched to a gene: 8. The CDR3 DNA follows: TGTGCCAGCAGACCCGGGACAGGTTATTCCTACGAGCAGTACTTC. Translation: CASRPGTGYSYEQYF.

This clonotype was counted many times. The J gene is TRBJ2-1, the V gene TRBV6-4; the match to TRBD2 covers 8 bases. Germline CDR1 reads MRHNA; CDR2 reads SNTAGT. The CDR3 covers 17 residues. With 0 bases clipped from V and 4 bases from J, the junction kept 8 bases outside the gene matches. CDR3 protein: CASSDSPTAGGYNEQFF. CDR3 sequence (DNA): TGTGCCAGCAGTGACTCCCCTACGGCGGGAGGTTACAATGAGCAGTTCTTC.

To note about this clonotype: Possible read error: a much larger clone is one base away. This chain connects TRBV5-1 to TRBJ1-1; tentatively, D is TRBD1 (6 bases). The CDR3 is 16 residues long. V was trimmed by 6 bases and J by 1 base, leaving 19 bases between them. CDR1 and CDR2 from the germline V gene are SGHRS and YFSETQ. CDR3 nucleotide sequence: TGCGCCAGCACCCGGACAGAAACCCTGGGGAACACTGAAGCTTTCTTT. The encoded protein is CASTRTETLGNTEAFF.

This clonotype came up many times. The junction shows a germline mismatch at one end, possibly a read error. The chain recombines TRBV4-3 with TRBJ2-3; 7 bases match TRBD2. Germline-derived CDR1 and CDR2 are LGHNA and YSLEER. The CDR3 has 14 residues. The CDR3 DNA reads TGCGCCAGCAGCCCCTCCCGGACCGGGACTACCCTCTCGTTT. Amino acid sequence: CASSPSRTGTTLSF.

This clonotype has a count of ten or more. The chain recombines TRBV18 with TRBJ2-5; D gene uncertain. The CDR3 runs to 13 residues. V was clipped by 3 bases and J by 5 bases, with 10 bases between them. Germline CDR1 is KGHSH and CDR2 is LQKENI. This CDR3 is CASSPLGSETQYF. Written as DNA, the CDR3 is TGTGCCAGCTCACCGCTGGGTTCTGAGACCCAGTACTTC.

This clonotype was picked up many times. The V gene is TRBV12-3 or TRBV12-4, the J gene TRBJ2-4, with 9 bases lining up with TRBD2. The CDR3 extends over 20 amino acids. V lost 5 bases and J lost 0; bases outside the gene matches: 17. The DNA for the CDR3 is TGTGCCAGCAGTCCACGGGGGCTAGCGGGAACGACACTAGCCAAAAACATTCAGTACTTC. Protein product: CASSPRGLAGTTLAKNIQYF.

This clonotype was seen many times. The chain recombines TRBV15 with TRBJ1-2; TRBD1 is a possible D gene (5 bases). Between the trimmed V and J ends, which lost 0 bases and 7 bases, there was a span of 9 bases. Germline V gene data show CDR1 as LNHNV and CDR2 as YYDKDF (reference sequence). This CDR3 has 13 residues. The CDR3: CATSRDRAGGYTF. CDR3 bases: TGTGCCACCAGCAGAGACAGGGCGGGTGGCTACACCTTC. The whole variable domain, remainder taken from reference TRBV15 and TRBJ1-2, is DAMVIQNPRYQVTQFGKPVTLSCSQTLNHNVMYWYQQKSSQAPKLLFHYYDKDFNNEADTPDNFQSRRPNTSFCFLDIRSPGLGDTAMYLCATSRDRAGGYTFGSGTRLTVV.